Sequencing of this T cell receptor (beta chain) was carried out in a study of human T cells and chemical hapten exposure. TCRdb itself ran the 5' RACE reads through MiXCR, one entry per CDR3 protein. Of 110,000 or so distinct CDR3 sequences detected, more than 15% appear once; the ten largest clones hold approximately 3%. The length of the CDR3 is 13 residues. CDR1 is SQVTM, CDR2 ANQGSEA, per germline. Trimming pared 3 bases from V and 4 bases from J, leaving 7 bases between. RNA extraction used unfractionated whole blood as the source of total RNA. The chain has TRBV29-1 and TRBJ2-6; D is tentatively TRBD1 or TRBD2 (5 bases each). This TCR came from a human donor in good health. CDR3 in DNA: TGCAGCGTTGACGGGACCGGGGCCAACGTCCTGACTTTC. It is translated as CSVDGTGANVLTF.